The clone carrying this T cell receptor beta chain has just a few counts. The data originate from a study of CD8 T cells in ankylosing spondylitis. TCRdb re-called the 5' RACE reads with MiXCR, one entry per CDR3 protein. The data contain around 320,000 distinct CDR3 sequences, less than 25% of them singletons. This CDR3 is 15 amino acids long. V was clipped by 2 bases and J by 4 bases, with 14 bases between them. CDR1 MNHEY and CDR2 SVGAGI come from the germline V gene. The V call is TRBV6-5, the J call TRBJ1-1, with a weak D call TRBD1 (5 bases). The receptor comes from a female donor with ankylosing spondylitis or in good health (not recorded which). The sample consisted of blood, either unsorted or a sorted T cell fraction (not recorded which). CDR3 nucleotide sequence: TGTGCCAGCAGTTACCGGCCAGGGAGATTCACTGAAGCTTTCTTT. Residues: CASSYRPGRFTEAFF.